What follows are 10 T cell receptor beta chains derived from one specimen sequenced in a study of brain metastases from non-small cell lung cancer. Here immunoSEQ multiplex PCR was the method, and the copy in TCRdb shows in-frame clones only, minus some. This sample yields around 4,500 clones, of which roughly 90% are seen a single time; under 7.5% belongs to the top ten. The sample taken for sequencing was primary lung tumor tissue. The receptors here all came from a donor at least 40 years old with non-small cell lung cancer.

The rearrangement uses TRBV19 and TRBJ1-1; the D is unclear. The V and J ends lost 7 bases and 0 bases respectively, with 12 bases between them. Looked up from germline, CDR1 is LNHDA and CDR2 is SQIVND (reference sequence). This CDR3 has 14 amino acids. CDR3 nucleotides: TGTGCCAGTAACGTGGGCGGATTGAACACTGAAGCTTTCTTT. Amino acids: CASNVGGLNTEAFF. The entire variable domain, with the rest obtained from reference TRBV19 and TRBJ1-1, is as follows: DGGITQSPKYLFRKEGQNVTLSCEQNLNHDAMYWYRQDPGQGLRLIYYSQIVNDFQKGDIAEGYSVSREKKESFPLTVTSAQKNPTAFYLCASNVGGLNTEAFFGQGTRLTVV.

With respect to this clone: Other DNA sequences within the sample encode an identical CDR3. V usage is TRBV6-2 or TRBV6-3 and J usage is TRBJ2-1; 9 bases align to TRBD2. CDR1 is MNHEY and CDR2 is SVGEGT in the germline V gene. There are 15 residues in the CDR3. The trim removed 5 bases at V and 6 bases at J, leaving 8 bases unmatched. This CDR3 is CASSRSEAGGNEQFF. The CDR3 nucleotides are TGTGCCAGCAGTCGCTCCGAAGCGGGAGGCAATGAGCAGTTCTTC.

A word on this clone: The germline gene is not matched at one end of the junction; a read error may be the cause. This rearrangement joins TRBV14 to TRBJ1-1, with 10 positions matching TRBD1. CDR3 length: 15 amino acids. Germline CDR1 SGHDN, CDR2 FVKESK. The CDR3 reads CASSELGQGNTEAFF. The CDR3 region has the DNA TGTGCCAGCAGCGAGTTGGGACAGGGGAACACTGAAGCTTTTTTT.

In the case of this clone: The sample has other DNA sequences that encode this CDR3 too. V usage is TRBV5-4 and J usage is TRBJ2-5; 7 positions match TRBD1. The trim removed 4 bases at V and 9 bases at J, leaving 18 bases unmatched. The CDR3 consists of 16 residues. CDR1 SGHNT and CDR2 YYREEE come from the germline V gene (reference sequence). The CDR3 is CASSTGTDLFKGAQYF. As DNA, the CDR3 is TGTGCCAGCAGCACAGGGACAGATCTCTTCAAGGGCGCCCAGTACTTC. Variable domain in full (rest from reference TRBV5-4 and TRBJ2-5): ETGVTQSPTHLIKTRGQQVTLRCSSQSGHNTVSWYQQALGQGPQFIFQYYREEENGRGNFPPRFSGLQFPNYSSELNVNALELDDSALYLCASSTGTDLFKGAQYFGPGTRLLVL.

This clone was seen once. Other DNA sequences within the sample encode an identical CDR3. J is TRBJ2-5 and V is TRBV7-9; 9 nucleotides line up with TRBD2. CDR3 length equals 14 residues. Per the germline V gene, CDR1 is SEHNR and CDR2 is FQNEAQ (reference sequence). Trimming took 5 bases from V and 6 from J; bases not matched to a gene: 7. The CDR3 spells CASSLVREGKTQYF. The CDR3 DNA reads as TGTGCCAGCAGCCTAGTGCGGGAGGGAAAGACCCAGTACTTC.

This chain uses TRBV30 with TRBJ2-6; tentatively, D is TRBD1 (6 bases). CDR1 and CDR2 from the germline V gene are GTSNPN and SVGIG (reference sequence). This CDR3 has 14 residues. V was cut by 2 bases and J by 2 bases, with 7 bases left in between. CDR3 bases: TGTGCCTGGAGTACAGGGACTGGGGCCAACGTCCTGACTTTC. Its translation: CAWSTGTGANVLTF.

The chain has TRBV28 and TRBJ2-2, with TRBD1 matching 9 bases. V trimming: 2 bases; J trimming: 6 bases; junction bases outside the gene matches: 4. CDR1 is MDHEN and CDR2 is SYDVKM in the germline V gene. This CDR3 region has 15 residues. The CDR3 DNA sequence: TGTGCCAGCAGTTTAGAGGGACAGGGCCCCGGGGAGCTGTTTTTT. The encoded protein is CASSLEGQGPGELFF. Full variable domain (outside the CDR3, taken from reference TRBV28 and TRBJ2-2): DVKVTQSSRYLVKRTGEKVFLECVQDMDHENMFWYRQDPGLGLRLIYFSYDVKMKEKGDIPEGYSVSREKKERFSLILESASTNQTSMYLCASSLEGQGPGELFFGEGSRLTVL.

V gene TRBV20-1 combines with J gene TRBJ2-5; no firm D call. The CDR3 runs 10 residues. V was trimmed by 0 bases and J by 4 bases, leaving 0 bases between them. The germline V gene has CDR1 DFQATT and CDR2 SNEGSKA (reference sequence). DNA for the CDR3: TGCAGTGCTAGAGAAGAGACCCAGTACTTC. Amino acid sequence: CSAREETQYF.

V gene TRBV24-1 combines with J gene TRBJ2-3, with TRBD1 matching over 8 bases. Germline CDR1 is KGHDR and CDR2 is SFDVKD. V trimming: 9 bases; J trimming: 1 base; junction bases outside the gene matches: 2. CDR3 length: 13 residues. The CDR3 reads CATVGQGTDTQYF. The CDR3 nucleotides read TGTGCCACCGTGGGACAGGGCACAGATACGCAGTATTTT.

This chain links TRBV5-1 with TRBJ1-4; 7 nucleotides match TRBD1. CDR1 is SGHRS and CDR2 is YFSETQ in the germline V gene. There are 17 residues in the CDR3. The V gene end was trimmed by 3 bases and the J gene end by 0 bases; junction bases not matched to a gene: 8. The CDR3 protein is CASSSGQPGSTNEKLFF. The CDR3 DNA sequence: TGCGCCAGCAGCTCGGGACAGCCAGGCTCAACTAATGAAAAACTGTTTTTT. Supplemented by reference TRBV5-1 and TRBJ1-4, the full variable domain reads KAGVTQTPRYLIKTRGQQVTLSCSPISGHRSVSWYQQTPGQGLQFLFEYFSETQRNKGNFPGRFSGRQFSNSRSEMNVSTLELGDSALYLCASSSGQPGSTNEKLFFGSGTQLSVL.